These 13 T cell receptor beta chains came from one sample sequenced in a study of post-analysis software for immune sequencing data. Broader study findings: TRBV segments more frequent in patients than in controls numbered roughly 5 and included TRBV5-6, TRBV5-1 and TRBV20-1.

TCR beta cDNA libraries had unique molecular identifiers. Via MiXCR, TCRdb re-called the PCR reads, giving one row per CDR3 protein. The sample has some 700,000 distinct CDR3 sequences, 55% to 60% seen once; the top ten hold around 11%. Antigens of these TCRs are unknown. The sequenced sample consisted of blood. Every receptor here comes from a girl aged 2 to 9 with multiple sclerosis.

This sequence joins TRBV12-3 or TRBV12-4 and TRBJ2-4, with 13 positions matching TRBD2. The DNA end favors TRBJ2-7, so the J call may be wrong. The CDR3 consists of 13 residues. CDR3 in DNA: TGTGCCAGCGGACTAGCGGGAGTTTACGAGCAGTACTTC. Protein product: CASGLAGVYEQYF.

V is TRBV20-1 and J is TRBJ2-5; the match to TRBD2 covers 9 bases. This CDR3 spans 16 amino acids. J was trimmed by 0 bases and V by 3 bases; bases with no gene match: 8. The germline V gene has CDR1 DFQATT and CDR2 SNEGSKA (reference sequence). CDR3 residues: CSARGGLAGDQETQYF. The CDR3 DNA sequence: TGCAGTGCTAGGGGGGGCTTAGCGGGGGACCAAGAGACCCAGTACTTC.

V gene TRBV10-3 combines with J gene TRBJ1-2, with 7 bases matching TRBD1. The CDR3 is 14 amino acids. V shed 2 bases and J 2 bases; nucleotides not matched to a gene: 2. CDR1 and CDR2 from the germline V gene are ENHRY and SYGVKD. CDR3 bases: TGTGCCATCAGTGAGGGGACAGTCAACTATGGCTACACCTTC. This encodes CAISEGTVNYGYTF.

The J gene is TRBJ2-1, the V gene TRBV12-3 or TRBV12-4; 10 positions agree with TRBD2. This CDR3 region has 16 residues. Losses at the gene ends were 2 bases for V and 6 bases for J; bases not matched to a gene: 7. This CDR3 is CASSLRASGGLNEQFF. As DNA, the CDR3 is TGTGCCAGCAGTTTAAGGGCTAGCGGGGGCCTCAATGAGCAGTTCTTC.

The chain carries TRBV6-2 or TRBV6-3 and TRBJ2-1; D uncertain. CDR1 is MNHEY, CDR2 SVGEGT, per germline. The CDR3 totals 15 residues. Between the trimmed V and J ends, which lost 2 bases and 5 bases, there was a span of 13 bases. In DNA form, the CDR3 reads TGTGCCAGCAGTTACCCTTCGAGTACGAACAATGAGCAGTTCTTC. It yields the protein CASSYPSSTNNEQFF.

The rearrangement joins TRBV30 to TRBJ2-5; D perhaps matches TRBD1 (5 bases). The CDR3 consists of 13 residues. V was trimmed by 5 bases and J by 4 bases, leaving 14 bases between them. Germline V gene sequence: CDR1 GTSNPN, CDR2 SVGIG (reference sequence). CDR3 sequence (DNA): TGTGCCTGGGACCCAGGGATTGGAGAGACCCAGTACTTC. Encoded protein: CAWDPGIGETQYF.

V is TRBV7-2 and J is TRBJ2-1; 7 bases are a match to TRBD2. The CDR3 contains 15 residues. Germline V gene sequence: CDR1 SGHTA, CDR2 FQGNSA. The trim removed 5 bases at V and 6 bases at J, leaving 10 bases unmatched. The CDR3 loop is CASSRPLAAPNEQFF. CDR3 nucleotide sequence: TGTGCCAGCAGCCGTCCCCTAGCGGCCCCCAATGAGCAGTTCTTC.

The chain joins TRBV12-3 or TRBV12-4 to TRBJ2-7; TRBD1 matches 7 bases. V was clipped by 4 bases and J by 3 bases; unmatched bases: 6. This CDR3 region has 14 residues. The DNA for the CDR3 is TGTGCCAGCAGTTCCGACAGGGTTTTCTACGAGCAGTACTTC. Translation gives CASSSDRVFYEQYF.

V gene TRBV7-2 combines with J gene TRBJ2-1; the D gene is possibly TRBD1 (5 bases). CDR1 and CDR2 from the germline V gene are SGHTA and FQGNSA. With 2 bases removed from V and 1 base from J, the gap between germline ends came to 12 bases. The CDR3 totals 16 residues. This CDR3 is CASSLRIAGSYNEQFF. The DNA for the CDR3 is TGTGCCAGCAGCTTAAGAATAGCAGGGTCCTACAATGAGCAGTTCTTC.

The rearrangement links TRBV19 to TRBJ2-7; 12 bases are a match to TRBD1. V shed 5 bases, J shed 5 bases, and the junction held 7 bases outside the gene matches. The germline V gene encodes CDR1 LNHDA and CDR2 SQIVND (reference sequence). The CDR3 runs to 15 residues. The CDR3 loop reads CASSPGTGGMNEQYF. The CDR3 DNA is TGTGCCAGTAGTCCTGGGACAGGGGGCATGAACGAGCAGTACTTC. Based on the CDR3 plus reference TRBV19 and TRBJ2-7, the full variable domain is DGGITQSPKYLFRKEGQNVTLSCEQNLNHDAMYWYRQDPGQGLRLIYYSQIVNDFQKGDIAEGYSVSREKKESFPLTVTSAQKNPTAFYLCASSPGTGGMNEQYFGPGTRLTVT.

The genes are TRBV5-1 and TRBJ2-5, with 8 bases lining up with TRBD1. The CDR3 runs to 14 residues. V was clipped by 7 bases and J by 2 bases; unmatched bases: 7. Germline V lookup: CDR1 SGHRS, CDR2 YFSETQ. In nucleotides, the CDR3 is TGCGCCAGCTGCCTCGGACAGGGTCAAGAGACCCAGTACTTC. This encodes CASCLGQGQETQYF.

This clonotype has only a few counts. This chain joins TRBV7-2 and TRBJ2-1; 10 nucleotides match TRBD2. Germline V gives CDR1 SGHTA, CDR2 FQGNSA. The ends lost 1 base at V and 6 bases at J; junction bases unmatched: 6. The CDR3 has 16 residues. The CDR3 DNA reads as TGTGCCAGCAGCTTAGTCCCTAGCGGGAGCGGCAATGAGCAGTTCTTC. This sequence encodes CASSLVPSGSGNEQFF.

The CDR3 nucleotides are TGTGCCAGCAGTAACCCCACGGGAGGACAGATCTATGGCTACACCTTC. Protein product: CASSNPTGGQIYGYTF. V usage is TRBV6-2 or TRBV6-3 and J usage is TRBJ1-2, with D perhaps matching TRBD1 (6 bases). The CDR3 totals 16 residues. Looked up from germline, CDR1 is MNHEY and CDR2 is SVGEGT. The V gene lost 5 bases and the J gene lost 4 bases, with 20 bases spanning the gap.